This TCR beta chain is from a study of blood T cell repertoires in COVID-19. Study-level background: Acute and convalescent COVID-19 samples came from the United States, Italy and Spain. T cells, B-cell-depleted T cells, or PBMCs supplied cDNA or gDNA.

This CDR3 contains 14 residues. V gave up 2 bases and J gave up 5 bases; unmatched junction bases: 1. In germline, CDR1 is SGHTA, CDR2 FQGNSA. Original data processing: Estimates of nucleated cell counts were drawn from the amplification of reference gene primers. The repertoire was sequenced with immunoSEQ multiplex PCR; TCRdb's copy has only in-frame clones and lacks some. V and J calls and clone size are as listed in that table; D and trimming were resolved from the DNA. Altogether about 170,000 clones are present, around 86% being singletons, with the ten largest covering 7% to 8%. This TCR derives from a woman over 75 in a cohort sampled during active or convalescent COVID-19. Sequencing was done on a sample of peripheral blood. The chain is built from TRBV7-2 and TRBJ1-5, with 9 bases matching TRBD1. The CDR3 nucleotides are TGTGCCAGCAGCTTATGGACAGGGGATCAGCCCCAGCATTTT. This codes for CASSLWTGDQPQHF.